The sequence of this T cell receptor (beta chain) was determined in a study of blood T cell repertoires in COVID-19 (dated by TCRdb to 2018 to 2020). For context, the study as a whole: The collaborator samples originated in the United States, Italy and Spain and spanned the acute and convalescent phases of COVID-19. The repertoires were released in a freely available public database meant as a resource for research on the immune response to SARS-CoV-2. The sample metadata nearly always contained a de-identified subject ID, COVID-19 status, age in years and sex. The material from the prospective study consisted of cDNA or gDNA derived from T cells, B-cell-depleted T cells, or PBMCs. Deeply sampled blood TCRbeta repertoires from subjects exposed to, actively infected with, or recovered from COVID-19 were included in the dataset. Where available, HLA class I and class II types were taken from metadata supplied by the sample provider and were not determined by assay-based typing. The samples were drawn from the first 160 participants of the ongoing ImmuneRACE study and from about 1,200 subjects provided by 6 global collaborators. General conclusions and limits of the study: The quantity of clinical and demographic metadata differed by source and by participant and was supplied without curation.

In the case of this clone: What this receptor recognizes is not known. One base away there is no much larger clone; base qualities are not given.

One collaborating source in Seattle enrolled patients while the patients were actively infected and followed the patients over time throughout the course of disease. Collaborating institutions collected whole blood in K2EDTA tubes following their own protocols. For TCRbeta analysis, collaborators shipped samples as frozen whole blood, isolated PBMCs, or DNA extracted from either of those sample types. TCRbeta CDR3 regions were amplified from genomic DNA by means of the immunoSEQ Assay, a bias-controlled multiplex PCR. As for the original processing: The number of nucleated cells in each sample was estimated from the amplification of reference gene primers within the assay. Sequence reads were collapsed and filtered to measure the absolute abundance of every unique TCRbeta CDR3 rearrangement. Productive Simpson clonality was computed per sample as the square root of Simpson's diversity index over productive rearrangements. Held by TCRdb, this immuneACCESS table contains in-frame sequences only and omits some clones. Under half of the omission traces to an unresolved V gene where checked; the cause of the rest is unknown. The DNA gave D and trimming, while V, J and clone size come from that table. For this sample there are hundreds of thousands of clones; 85% to 90% appear just once. The ten largest clones represent 0.8% to 0.9% of the sample.

Trimmed from V: 7 bases; trimmed from J: 2 bases; junction bases lacking a gene match: 5. In the germline V gene, CDR1 corresponds to KGHDR and CDR2 to SFDVKD. Reading from cysteine to phenylalanine, the CDR3 counts 14 amino acids. Of the read, only the CDR3 DNA is kept; its 42 bases are in frame from base 1. The chain joins TRBV24-1 to TRBJ2-5; TRBD1 lines up with 8 middle nucleotides. Sequenced: peripheral blood. This TCR derives from a man aged 18 to 29 with COVID-19, enrolled during active disease. The nucleotides are TGTGCCACCAGCCCCAACAGGGGGCAAGAGACCCAGTACTTC. This gives the protein CATSPNRGQETQYF.